This T cell receptor (beta chain) was retrieved from a study of T cell clonotyping in hematopoietic cell transplantation. Study in general: Recipients' pretransplant samples followed cytoreduction.

This sample's time point: recipient sample about 28 days before transplant, after cytoreduction. As concerns this clone: Its matching antigen is unknown.

Measured with immunoSEQ multiplex PCR; TCRdb has only the in-frame clones, and not every one. The data hold roughly 49,000 clones, with around 86% observed a single time. Germline V lookup: CDR1 WSHSY, CDR2 SAAADI. The CDR3 loop spans 13 amino acids. V dropped 6 bases and J dropped 1 base, with 10 bases sitting between them. General study points: After transplant, recipient diversity fell while pathologically expanded clonotypes grew through day 180.

The source of this sequence is a man aged 55 to 70 with biphenotypic leukemia. Some clones in this sample may be carry-over from other donors' samples. Sequencing used peripheral blood mononuclear cells, obtained before stem cell transplant. This chain connects TRBV10-2 to TRBJ2-7; D uncertain. The CDR3 is CASRGGVSYEQYF. The CDR3 region has the DNA TGCGCCAGCAGGGGCGGAGTATCCTACGAGCAGTACTTC.